The present entry profiles one T cell receptor beta chain with its context. Its antigen remains unidentified. Per-base quality was not reported, and no clone a single base away is much larger than it. The immunoSEQ kit was used, according to the manufacturer's recommendations, to generate TCR beta libraries from genomic DNA. Library preparation used a first multiplex PCR with proprietary primers, then a second PCR adding unique barcodes, with bead cleanups after each round. A positive control reaction and a negative control reaction, both provided in the kit, were run with every batch of samples. The final libraries were assessed on an Agilent 4200 TapeStation D1000 ScreenTape, pooled by volume, and quantified by qPCR. Sequencing was performed on an Illumina NextSeq500 using a MidOutput 150-cycle cartridge, with 156 Read1 cycles, 15 Index1 cycles, and the kit custom primers. The pooled library was loaded at roughly 0.94 pM with a 20% PhiX control spike-in. For the original study's pipeline: The vendor-processed data were analyzed in R, and a clonotype was defined as all T cells that share the same CDR3 nucleotide sequence. For clone abundance analyses, frequencies were normalized to the 10,000 most abundant clones per sample. Public T cell clones, which averaged fewer than five per sample, were removed prior to analysis. Tumor-enriched and baseline blood-enriched clonotypes were defined by at least a 32-fold difference in abundance between compartments. A beta-binomial differential abundance model was used to identify clonotypes that were expanded or contracted between blood time points. Tumor-blood repertoire similarity was measured with the Baroni-Urbani and Buser coefficient, and group comparisons used two-tailed Wilcoxon tests in R. TCRdb provides this immuneACCESS table in a form limited to in-frame rearrangements. Some clones are lacking; in checked studies, under half of them reflect an unresolved V gene, and why the rest are absent is not known. That table supplies the V and J calls and clone size; D and trimming were determined from the DNA. This sample holds about 59,000 clones; about three quarters were observed only once. The ten top clones hold less than 7.5% of the sample.

This specimen belongs to a study of radiation and T cells in renal cell carcinoma (dated by TCRdb to 2018 to 2021). Notes on the research overall: The samples were obtained from a clinical trial, where primary renal cell carcinomas were treated with 15 Gy stereotactic body radiation therapy and then removed by nephrectomy 4 weeks afterward. In total, around 53 samples, comprising 25 or so tumors and approximately 27 peripheral blood samples, were subjected to TCR beta sequencing. Across all 50 or so samples, 4,016,671 unique CDR3 nucleotide sequences encoding over 2.5 million unique CDR3 amino acid sequences were identified.

In the paper's terms, the time point label means: baseline pretreatment blood. This specimen's treatment or condition label, interpreted: 15 Gy SBRT to primary tumor, nephrectomy 4 weeks later. To track tumor-enriched clonotypes, serial peripheral blood was sampled from radiation-treated patients at baseline and at 2 weeks and 4 weeks after SBRT. Renal cell carcinoma with clear cell pathology was present in all patients. The QIAamp DNA Blood Mini Kit (Qiagen) was used to prepare genomic DNA for TCR sequencing. The analyses included just those samples that passed every quality control check. Overall study outcomes, separate from this receptor: With a single-armed trial design, the study had no way to address how radiation dose or scheduling affects the TCR repertoire. Tracking of blood repertoire dynamics stopped at about 4 weeks after treatment, with no follow-up past that point. In blood, the top tumor clonotypes increased between baseline and 2 weeks post-radiation and then shrank by 4 weeks, which suggests that tumor-resident clones expanded only transiently. Because pretreatment tumor biopsies were not available, the baseline intratumoral presence of clonotypes could not be determined.

As encoded in the germline V gene (reference sequence), CDR1 is MNHEY while CDR2 is SMNVEV. Clipping removes 1 base from V and 3 bases from J, with 5 as the unmatched junction base count. The CDR3 spans 15 residues, from the cysteine through the phenylalanine. CDR3 DNA is the only sequence kept; it has 45 bases, read in frame from the first base. Material: blood, obtained from a patient whose treatment included radiotherapy and nephrectomy. This receptor was identified in a man between 60 and 70 years old with renal cell carcinoma. The rearranged segments are TRBV27 and TRBJ1-2; the junction holds 7 bases that match TRBD1. The DNA is as follows: TGTGCCAGCAGTTTATACAGGGGCGGAGACTATGGCTACACCTTC. The encoded protein is CASSLYRGGDYGYTF.